The source of this T cell receptor (beta chain) is a study of OX40 agonist ivuxolimab in advanced cancers. The study, taken as a whole, reports: Average numbers of expanded clones were greater in CD8+ T cells than in CD4+.

Only in-frame clones appear in the TCRdb table, and some are missing; sequencing was by immunoSEQ multiplex PCR. This sample carries roughly 40,000 clones, around 89% of them seen once, and the ten largest clones take 6%. Details on this clone: Its antigen is unidentified.

V dropped 6 bases and J dropped 2 bases, with 9 bases sitting between them. CDR1 WNHNN and CDR2 SYGVQD come from the germline V gene (reference sequence). CDR3 length: 13 residues. This specimen consisted of CD4+ or CD8+ T cells sorted from blood, obtained in a trial of the OX40 agonist ivuxolimab. This receptor was taken from an adult with an advanced solid tumor such as melanoma, head and neck, liver or kidney cancer. The chain uses TRBV10-1 and TRBJ2-3, with D maybe TRBD1 (5 bases). As DNA, the CDR3 is TGCGCCAGCAGGGCCAGGGTCACAGATACGCAGTATTTT. Encoded protein: CASRARVTDTQYF.